This entry describes one TCR beta chain. The method was immunoSEQ multiplex PCR; TCRdb's version includes in-frame clones alone and lacks a portion of them. The sample contains over 70,000 clones, 70% to 90% of which appear only once. Germline CDR1 and CDR2: LGHNA and YNFKEQ. Germline trimming cut 6 bases from V and 4 bases from J; bases unmatched to any gene: 8. The CDR3 runs to 14 residues. This entry belongs to a study of blood T cell repertoires in COVID-19. The sequenced sample was peripheral blood. This receptor was obtained from a human donor in a cohort sampled during active COVID-19. J is TRBJ2-5 and V is TRBV4-2, with 7 nucleotides matching TRBD1. Here the CDR3 DNA reads TGTGCCAGCAGATCTGGACAGGCGGGAGAGACCCAGTACTTC. Translated: CASRSGQAGETQYF.